The source of this TCR beta chain is a study of T cells after yellow fever vaccination. This clonotype has just a few counts. In TCRdb, the 5' RACE reads were re-called with MiXCR into one record per CDR3 protein. The top ten hold about 16% of the sample, which has 350,000 or so distinct CDR3 sequences, around 8.1% seen once. Here the sequenced sample was PBMCs, taken roughly 45 days after the first yellow fever vaccination. The clonotype was recovered from a man between 18 and 35 years old who received the YFV17D yellow fever vaccine.

The CDR3, as DNA: TGCGCCAGCAGCCTACACGGACAGGGGGCCATTGGCTACACCTTC. Protein sequence: CASSLHGQGAIGYTF. The chain joins TRBV4-3 to TRBJ1-2; TRBD1 matches 11 bases. The CDR3 consists of 15 residues. Trimming at V came to 4 bases and at J to 7 bases, leaving 8 bases not matched to a gene. CDR1 is LGHNA, CDR2 YSLEER, per germline.